Sequencing of this TCR beta chain was carried out in a study of cytomegalovirus exposure and HLA in healthy donors. Study-level findings and limits: Analyzed later, most CMV-associated TCR beta chains appeared HLA-restricted. With high specificity and sensitivity, the classifier reportedly diagnosed cytomegalovirus status. A few V segments could not be told apart, such as TRBV6-2 and TRBV6-3, and were left out.

Trimming removed 8 bases from V and 5 bases from J, with 15 bases in between. This CDR3 region has 14 residues. CDR1 and CDR2 from the germline V gene are SNHLY and FYNNEI. Primers: 60 Vbeta forward and 13 Jbeta reverse. Profiling relied on immunoSEQ multiplex PCR, and the TCRdb table lists in-frame clones only, not all of them. The table lists about 200,000 clones, 80% to 90% of them singletons. Details on this clone: Its antigen remains unidentified.

The sample taken for sequencing was PBMCs. This receptor was identified in a woman in her twenties or thirties in good health and CMV-seronegative. The J gene is TRBJ2-2, the V gene TRBV2; D is perhaps TRBD1 (5 bases). The CDR3 nucleotides read TGTGCCAGCGGGCTTGAAAAGGGGACCGGGGAGCTGTTTTTT. Amino acids: CASGLEKGTGELFF.